The rows below give T cell receptor beta chains drawn from one sample of a study of shared clonotypes between healthy human individuals. Method: immunoSEQ multiplex PCR; TCRdb's copy keeps in-frame clones and lacks some. The table records hundreds of thousands of clones, roughly 70% of them present only once. Sequenced: memory CD4+ T cells sorted from blood. These receptors all stem from a woman between 25 and 40 years old in good health. Both conserved end residues are part of each CDR3. D genes are given only for firm matches. Some rows have no size entry. The others give once, few or many, or a class for an expanded clone.

d_call: .; j_call: TRBJ1-2; v_call: TRBV19; clone_size: .; cdr3_aa: CASSIYSVGDYGYTF; cdr3_nt: TGTGCCAGTAGTATTTACTCGGTGGGAGACTATGGCTACACCTTC
d_call: .; j_call: TRBJ1-4; v_call: TRBV4-1; clone_size: .; cdr3_aa: CASSQSRHSNEKLFF; cdr3_nt: TGCGCCAGCAGCCAATCACGGCACTCTAATGAAAAACTGTTTTTT
d_call: .; j_call: TRBJ2-3; v_call: TRBV5-1; clone_size: .; cdr3_aa: CASSPQWQGTDTQYF; cdr3_nt: TGCGCCAGCAGCCCCCAATGGCAGGGCACAGATACGCAGTATTTT
d_call: TRBD2; j_call: TRBJ2-7; v_call: TRBV5-1; clone_size: .; cdr3_aa: CASSLAPTSGRVYEQYF; cdr3_nt: TGCGCCAGCAGCTTGGCCCCGACTAGCGGGAGGGTCTACGAGCAGTACTTC
d_call: .; j_call: TRBJ2-3; v_call: TRBV11-2; clone_size: .; cdr3_aa: CASSMGYSTDTQYF; cdr3_nt: TGTGCCAGCAGCATGGGGTATAGCACAGATACGCAGTATTTT
d_call: TRBD2; j_call: TRBJ2-5; v_call: TRBV25-1; clone_size: .; cdr3_aa: CASETSGRALGETQYF; cdr3_nt: TGTGCCAGCGAGACTAGCGGGAGGGCCTTGGGAGAGACCCAGTACTTC
d_call: .; j_call: TRBJ2-7; v_call: TRBV15; clone_size: .; cdr3_aa: CATSRGGSLYEQYF; cdr3_nt: TGTGCCACCAGCAGAGGGGGATCCCTCTACGAGCAGTACTTC
d_call: .; j_call: TRBJ2-3; v_call: TRBV4-2; clone_size: .; cdr3_aa: CASSQGGEVSWDTQYF; cdr3_nt: TGTGCCAGCAGCCAAGGGGGGGAGGTGTCATGGGATACGCAGTATTTT
d_call: .; j_call: TRBJ2-7; v_call: TRBV5-1; clone_size: once; cdr3_aa: CASSKAFRAWDEQYF; cdr3_nt: TGCGCCAGCAGTAAGGCGTTTAGGGCTTGGGACGAGCAGTACTTC
d_call: .; j_call: TRBJ1-2; v_call: TRBV2; clone_size: few; cdr3_aa: CASSAGRTNYGYTF; cdr3_nt: TGTGCCAGCAGTGCGGGCAGGACTAACTATGGCTACACCTTC
d_call: TRBD1; j_call: TRBJ1-2; v_call: TRBV5-1; clone_size: .; cdr3_aa: CASTDRGRYGYTF; cdr3_nt: TGCGCCAGCACGGACAGGGGGCGTTATGGCTACACCTTC
d_call: .; j_call: TRBJ2-2; v_call: TRBV5-1; clone_size: .; cdr3_aa: CASTLSTSRGGELFF; cdr3_nt: TGCGCCAGCACCCTCTCGACCTCCCGAGGAGGGGAGCTGTTTTTT
d_call: .; j_call: TRBJ1-2; v_call: TRBV18; clone_size: .; cdr3_aa: CASSPPQAGNYGYTF; cdr3_nt: TGTGCCAGCTCACCACCCCAGGCGGGGAACTATGGCTACACCTTC
d_call: .; j_call: TRBJ2-5; v_call: TRBV10-1; clone_size: once; cdr3_aa: CASSAFGARETQYF; cdr3_nt: TGCGCCAGCAGTGCCTTCGGGGCAAGGGAGACCCAGTACTTC
d_call: TRBD1; j_call: TRBJ1-5; v_call: TRBV27; clone_size: .; cdr3_aa: CASSWQGDQPQHF; cdr3_nt: TGTGCCAGCAGTTGGCAGGGGGATCAGCCCCAGCATTTT
d_call: .; j_call: TRBJ2-1; v_call: TRBV5-1; clone_size: .; cdr3_aa: CASSRSSYNEQFF; cdr3_nt: TGCGCCAGCAGTCGGAGTAGCTACAATGAGCAGTTCTTC
d_call: .; j_call: TRBJ1-4; v_call: TRBV11-2; clone_size: once; cdr3_aa: CASSLEANEKLFF; cdr3_nt: TGTGCCAGCAGCTTAGAGGCTAATGAAAAACTGTTTTTT
d_call: .; j_call: TRBJ2-1; v_call: TRBV5-1; clone_size: once; cdr3_aa: CASSVLDDRNEQFF; cdr3_nt: TGCGCCAGCAGCGTCCTAGACGACCGCAATGAGCAGTTCTTC
d_call: .; j_call: TRBJ2-1; v_call: TRBV5-1; clone_size: many; cdr3_aa: CASSLWSEGYNEQFF; cdr3_nt: TGCGCCAGCAGCTTGTGGTCGGAGGGGTACAATGAGCAGTTCTTC
d_call: .; j_call: TRBJ1-1; v_call: TRBV5-1; clone_size: .; cdr3_aa: CASSFDSMNTEAFF; cdr3_nt: TGCGCCAGCAGCTTTGATTCCATGAACACTGAAGCTTTCTTT
d_call: TRBD1; j_call: TRBJ2-3; v_call: TRBV4-1; clone_size: .; cdr3_aa: CASSQGTGGTDTQYF; cdr3_nt: TGCGCCAGCAGCCAGGGGACAGGGGGGACAGATACGCAGTATTTT
d_call: TRBD1; j_call: TRBJ1-2; v_call: TRBV6-4; clone_size: .; cdr3_aa: CASTSRTGGHYGYTF; cdr3_nt: TGTGCCAGCACCTCTAGGACAGGGGGCCACTATGGCTACACCTTC
d_call: .; j_call: TRBJ1-3; v_call: TRBV2; clone_size: .; cdr3_aa: CASSVYRARGNTIYF; cdr3_nt: TGTGCCAGCAGTGTATACAGGGCGCGTGGAAACACCATATATTTT
d_call: .; j_call: TRBJ2-3; v_call: TRBV28; clone_size: .; cdr3_aa: CASSLSGGASTDTQYF; cdr3_nt: TGTGCCAGCAGTTTATCTGGCGGGGCTAGCACAGATACGCAGTATTTT
d_call: .; j_call: TRBJ2-5; v_call: TRBV29-1; clone_size: .; cdr3_aa: CSVEPGETQYF; cdr3_nt: TGCAGCGTTGAGCCTGGGGAGACCCAGTACTTC
d_call: TRBD2; j_call: TRBJ2-2; v_call: TRBV6-1; clone_size: .; cdr3_aa: CASSERAGVTGELFF; cdr3_nt: TGTGCCAGCAGTGAAAGGGCGGGAGTGACCGGGGAGCTGTTTTTT
d_call: TRBD2; j_call: TRBJ2-1; v_call: TRBV29-1; clone_size: .; cdr3_aa: CSVAGTSGRASGDEQFF; cdr3_nt: TGCAGCGTAGCCGGGACTAGCGGGAGGGCCAGTGGGGATGAGCAGTTCTTC
d_call: TRBD1; j_call: TRBJ2-4; v_call: TRBV7-8; clone_size: once; cdr3_aa: CAIQDRTGGNIQYF; cdr3_nt: TGTGCCATTCAGGACCGGACAGGGGGCAACATTCAGTACTTC
d_call: .; j_call: TRBJ2-5; v_call: TRBV4-1; clone_size: .; cdr3_aa: CASSQPGFRETQYF; cdr3_nt: TGCGCCAGCAGCCAACCAGGGTTCCGAGAGACCCAGTACTTC
d_call: .; j_call: TRBJ1-4; v_call: TRBV4-1; clone_size: few; cdr3_aa: CASSHPGQKLFF; cdr3_nt: TGCGCCAGCAGCCACCCCGGACAAAAACTGTTTTTT
d_call: .; j_call: TRBJ2-7; v_call: TRBV29-1; clone_size: .; cdr3_aa: CSVEVLSDEQYF; cdr3_nt: TGCAGCGTTGAAGTACTGAGCGACGAGCAGTACTTC
d_call: .; j_call: TRBJ2-7; v_call: TRBV5-1; clone_size: .; cdr3_aa: CASSWDGTYEQYF; cdr3_nt: TGCGCCAGCAGCTGGGACGGTACCTACGAGCAGTACTTC
d_call: TRBD2; j_call: TRBJ2-5; v_call: TRBV5-1; clone_size: once; cdr3_aa: CASSLGTSGKETQYF; cdr3_nt: TGCGCCAGCAGCTTGGGGACTAGCGGCAAAGAGACCCAGTACTTC
d_call: .; j_call: TRBJ2-6; v_call: TRBV6-1; clone_size: once; cdr3_aa: CASSEETGTGANVLTF; cdr3_nt: TGTGCCAGCAGTGAGGAGACAGGTACTGGGGCCAACGTCCTGACTTTC
d_call: .; j_call: TRBJ2-2; v_call: TRBV11-3; clone_size: .; cdr3_aa: CASSLVAYTGELFF; cdr3_nt: TGTGCCAGCAGCTTAGTCGCCTACACCGGGGAGCTGTTTTTT
d_call: .; j_call: TRBJ1-2; v_call: TRBV30; clone_size: .; cdr3_aa: CAWSARHYGYTF; cdr3_nt: TGTGCCTGGAGTGCGAGACACTATGGCTACACCTTC
d_call: TRBD1; j_call: TRBJ2-1; v_call: TRBV25-1; clone_size: .; cdr3_aa: CASITGQGDNEQFF; cdr3_nt: TGTGCCAGCATCACGGGACAGGGGGACAATGAGCAGTTCTTC
d_call: TRBD1; j_call: TRBJ2-7; v_call: TRBV28; clone_size: .; cdr3_aa: CASSRTGRYEQYF; cdr3_nt: TGTGCCAGCAGTCGGACAGGGAGGTACGAGCAGTACTTC
d_call: .; j_call: TRBJ2-3; v_call: TRBV19; clone_size: .; cdr3_aa: CASSIAPPDTQYF; cdr3_nt: TGTGCCAGTAGTATCGCACCGCCAGATACGCAGTATTTT
d_call: .; j_call: TRBJ2-7; v_call: TRBV18; clone_size: .; cdr3_aa: CASSPPSSYEQYF; cdr3_nt: TGTGCCAGCTCACCTCCTAGCTCCTACGAGCAGTACTTC
d_call: TRBD2; j_call: TRBJ2-5; v_call: TRBV27; clone_size: .; cdr3_aa: CASSGTRIETQYF; cdr3_nt: TGTGCCAGCAGTGGGACTAGGATTGAGACCCAGTACTTC
d_call: TRBD1; j_call: TRBJ1-5; v_call: TRBV7-8; clone_size: .; cdr3_aa: CASSSYADRAVGSNQPQHF; cdr3_nt: TGTGCCAGCAGCTCCTATGCGGACAGGGCTGTCGGTAGCAATCAGCCCCAGCATTTT
d_call: TRBD1; j_call: TRBJ2-7; v_call: TRBV28; clone_size: .; cdr3_aa: CASSITGTGAYEQYF; cdr3_nt: TGTGCCAGCAGTATCACCGGGACAGGGGCCTACGAGCAGTACTTC